These 20 T cell receptor beta chains came from one sample sequenced in a study of human T cells and chemical hapten exposure. Time point indicated: patch test 3, about 24 weeks after DPC sensitization. As for treatment: therapeutic diphenylcyclopropenone sensitization with weekly scalp DPC. Whole blood, unfractionated, served as the material for total RNA extraction. TCRdb ran MiXCR on the RACE reads and lists one entry per CDR3 protein. The repertoire consists of roughly 38,000 distinct CDR3 sequences, with more than 9% occurring once and the leading ten covering approximately 26%. The sequences come from whole blood, collected in connection with sensitization to the hapten diphenylcyclopropenone (DPC). The receptors derive from a man over 45 with alopecia areata. Some clones in this sample may be carry-over from other donors' samples.

This clonotype was observed at least ten times. This chain uses TRBV7-9 with TRBJ1-1; D is unresolved. The germline CDR1 and CDR2 sequences are SEHNR and FQNEAQ (reference sequence). Trimming removed 3 bases at V and 4 bases at J, with 12 bases between. The CDR3 totals 14 residues. The CDR3 bases are TGTGCCAGCAGCTTCCAGTATGTGGGCACTGAAGCTTTCTTT. Its translation: CASSFQYVGTEAFF. The complete variable domain, with remaining parts taken from reference TRBV7-9 and TRBJ1-1, reads DTGVSQNPRHKITKRGQNVTFRCDPISEHNRLYWYRQTLGQGPEFLTYFQNEAQLEKSRLLSDRFSAERPKGSFSTLEIQRTEQGDSAMYLCASSFQYVGTEAFFGQGTRLTVV.

This clonotype was seen a handful of times. A much larger clone differs from this one at a single base, so this may be a read error. The gene calls are TRBV28 and TRBJ2-5; D call uncertain. Per the germline V gene, CDR1 is MDHEN and CDR2 is SYDVKM. The CDR3 is made up of 11 amino acids. CDR3 bases: TGTGTCAGCAGTTTACAAGAGACCCAGTACTTC. It encodes CVSSLQETQYF.

The chain links TRBV2 to TRBJ2-7; D unclear. V was shortened by 8 bases and J by 2 bases, with 4 bases between the two germline ends. This CDR3 has 10 residues. Looked up from germline, CDR1 is SNHLY and CDR2 is FYNNEI. The CDR3 loop is CASGTYEQYF. The CDR3 nucleotides are TGTGCCAGCGGAACCTACGAGCAGTACTTC. Full variable domain (missing parts from reference TRBV2 and TRBJ2-7): EPEVTQTPSHQVTQMGQEVILRCVPISNHLYFYWYRQILGQKVEFLVSFYNNEISEKSEIFDDQFSVERPDGSNFTLKIRSTKLEDSAMYFCASGTYEQYFGPGTRLTVT.

This clonotype has a count of ten or more. The J gene is TRBJ1-4, the V gene TRBV29-1; no clear D gene. Germline V gene lookup returns CDR1 SQVTM and CDR2 ANQGSEA. With 7 bases removed from V and 5 bases from J, the gap between germline ends came to 14 bases. The CDR3 extends over 13 amino acids. The CDR3 spells CSAAGSLNEKLFF. As DNA, the CDR3 is TGCAGCGCCGCGGGATCCCTAAATGAAAAACTGTTTTTT.

In DNA form, the CDR3 reads TGTGCCAGTAGTATCGCAGGGAGGACCGGGGAGCTGTTTTTT. It codes for CASSIAGRTGELFF. This rearrangement joins TRBV19 to TRBJ2-2; a weak D match, TRBD2 (6 bases). Looked up from germline, CDR1 is LNHDA and CDR2 is SQIVND (reference sequence). The CDR3 totals 14 residues. V lost 3 bases to trimming and J lost 5 bases, with 10 bases between them.

V is TRBV12-3 or TRBV12-4 and J is TRBJ2-6; D remains unclear. The CDR3 has 15 residues. Trimming stripped 3 bases from V and 0 bases from J, with 6 bases between. For the CDR3, the DNA is TGTGCCAGCAGTTTTTGGAGCTCTGGGGCCAACGTCCTGACTTTC. Its protein product is CASSFWSSGANVLTF.

There are a few counts of this clonotype. The chain carries TRBV6-1 and TRBJ2-7; 8 bases agree with TRBD1. The CDR3 is 15 amino acids. CDR1 and CDR2 from the germline V gene are MNHNS and SASEGT. V lost 5 bases, J lost 1 base, and 7 bases stayed unmatched. The CDR3 nucleotides are TGTGCCAGCAGTCCCGGGACAGGCCTGTCCTACGAGCAGTACTTC. This encodes CASSPGTGLSYEQYF.

This clonotype was seen repeatedly, ten times or more. The chain couples TRBV11-2 to TRBJ1-1; D not certain. The CDR3 is made up of 13 amino acids. The germline V gene has CDR1 SGHAT and CDR2 FQNNGV. Trimming removed 4 bases at V and 1 base at J, with 7 bases between. CDR3 sequence (DNA): TGTGCCAGCAGCTATTCAGAGAACACTGAAGCTTTCTTT. Amino acid sequence: CASSYSENTEAFF.

In this sample, this clonotype turned up a few times. The rearrangement joins TRBV10-3 to TRBJ2-1; D not certain. The CDR3 is 11 residues long. The V and J ends lost 4 bases and 12 bases respectively, with 10 bases between them. Germline V lookup: CDR1 ENHRY, CDR2 SYGVKD. The CDR3 reads CAISVGVAQFF. The CDR3, as DNA: TGTGCCATCAGTGTAGGAGTCGCGCAGTTCTTC.

This clonotype was seen at least ten times. This chain uses TRBV12-3 or TRBV12-4 with TRBJ2-1; D unclear. Trimming cost V 3 bases and J 7 bases, with 10 bases left between them. There are 13 residues in the CDR3. The chain's CDR3 is CASSFGLSNEQFF. In DNA, the CDR3 is TGTGCCAGCAGTTTCGGGCTTTCTAATGAGCAGTTCTTC.

This clonotype showed up many times. V usage is TRBV7-9 and J usage is TRBJ2-5, with 7 bases fitting TRBD1. Germline V gene lookup returns CDR1 SEHNR and CDR2 FQNEAQ (reference sequence). The CDR3 has 14 residues. The V gene end was trimmed by 5 bases and the J gene end by 2 bases; junction bases not matched to a gene: 5. CDR3: CASSRRGYQETQYF. CDR3 in DNA: TGTGCCAGCAGCCGCAGGGGGTATCAAGAGACCCAGTACTTC.

The sample holds many counts of this clonotype. The chain links TRBV15 to TRBJ1-5; no definite D call. The CDR3 is 15 residues long. Germline V lookup: CDR1 LNHNV, CDR2 YYDKDF (reference sequence). Trimming cost V 1 base and J 0 bases, with 7 bases left between them. In nucleotides, the CDR3 is TGTGCCACCAGCAGAGGTCCTGTTAGCAATCAGCCCCAGCATTTT. Its protein product is CATSRGPVSNQPQHF.

The J gene is TRBJ1-5, the V gene TRBV19; no reliable D call. Trimming removed 1 base at V and 0 bases at J, with 13 bases between. This CDR3 is built from 17 residues. Germline V gene data show CDR1 as LNHDA and CDR2 as SQIVND (reference sequence). CDR3 bases: TGTGCCAGTAGTATAGTTTTCAGTGAGCATAGCAATCAGCCCCAGCATTTT. Translating gives CASSIVFSEHSNQPQHF. Full variable domain (rest looked up from reference TRBV19 and TRBJ1-5): DGGITQSPKYLFRKEGQNVTLSCEQNLNHDAMYWYRQDPGQGLRLIYYSQIVNDFQKGDIAEGYSVSREKKESFPLTVTSAQKNPTAFYLCASSIVFSEHSNQPQHFGDGTRLSIL.

This clonotype showed up just a few times. This sequence joins TRBV7-8 and TRBJ1-1; D gene ambiguous. The V end lost 10 bases, the J end lost 11 bases, and 20 bases lay between the germline ends. Germline V lookup: CDR1 SGHVS, CDR2 FQNEAQ. The CDR3 totals 12 residues. The CDR3: CATQDTDRWAFF. CDR3 DNA: TGTGCCACCCAGGATACGGACCGTTGGGCTTTCTTT. Full variable domain (missing parts from reference TRBV7-8 and TRBJ1-1): GAGVSQSPRYKVAKRGQDVALRCDPISGHVSLFWYQQALGQGPEFLTYFQNEAQLDKSGLPSDRFFAERPEGSVSTLKIQRTQQEDSAVYLCATQDTDRWAFFGQGTRLTVV.

This clonotype showed up many times. V usage is TRBV6-6 and J usage is TRBJ2-1; 10 nucleotides align to TRBD1. Germline CDR1 reads MNHNY; CDR2 reads SVGAGI (reference sequence). CDR3 length equals 14 residues. V shed 2 bases and J 7 bases; nucleotides not matched to a gene: 2. The CDR3 DNA is TGTGCCAGCAGTTACGACAGGGGGCCAAATGAGCAGTTCTTC. Translated, it gives CASSYDRGPNEQFF.

This clonotype was seen repeatedly, ten times or more. The V and J genes are TRBV6-1 and TRBJ2-4; D gene ambiguous. The CDR3 totals 15 residues. The germline gives CDR1 MNHNS, CDR2 SASEGT. The V gene lost 6 bases and the J gene lost 0 bases, with 12 bases spanning the gap. The CDR3 reads CASRFSWAAKNIQYF. CDR3 sequence (DNA): TGTGCCAGCAGATTTTCTTGGGCAGCCAAAAACATTCAGTACTTC.

This clonotype was seen ten or more times. The junction differs from germline at one of its ends, possibly a read error. The chain carries TRBV11-2 and TRBJ2-3; the D call may be TRBD1 or TRBD2 (5 bases each). Per germline, CDR1 SGHAT and CDR2 FQNNGV. The CDR3 has 15 residues. The CDR3 region is CASSLEGFGHHIGNF. Written as DNA, the CDR3 is TGTGCCAGCAGCTTAGAGGGTTTCGGACACCACATCGGGAATTTT.

This chain connects TRBV11-2 to TRBJ2-1, with 11 bases fitting TRBD2. J lost 5 bases, V lost 2 bases, and 11 bases had no gene match. This CDR3 has 18 amino acids. Germline-derived CDR1 and CDR2 are SGHAT and FQNNGV. The CDR3 protein is CASSLRLTSGSWDNEQFF. The CDR3 region has the DNA TGTGCCAGCAGCTTACGTTTAACTAGCGGGAGTTGGGACAATGAGCAGTTCTTC.

The genes are TRBV24-1 and TRBJ2-5; D might be TRBD1 (5 bases). The V end was cut by 3 bases, the J end by 4 bases, with 14 bases between. The CDR3 spans 15 residues. Germline CDR1 is KGHDR and CDR2 is SFDVKD. CDR3 coding DNA: TGTGCCACCAGTGATCCACCTGATAGGGGAGAGACCCAGTACTTC. Translated: CATSDPPDRGETQYF.

This clonotype has more than one count but fewer than ten. The CDR3, as DNA: TGCAGCGTTGGGACTAGCGGGAGTTTGTCAGATACGCAGTATTTT. The encoded protein is CSVGTSGSLSDTQYF. The chain is built from TRBV29-1 and TRBJ2-3, with 13 bases identical to TRBD2. The CDR3 is made up of 15 amino acids. Germline V CDR1 and CDR2: SQVTM, ANQGSEA. Unmatched junction bases numbered 5, after V lost 4 bases and J lost 4 bases.